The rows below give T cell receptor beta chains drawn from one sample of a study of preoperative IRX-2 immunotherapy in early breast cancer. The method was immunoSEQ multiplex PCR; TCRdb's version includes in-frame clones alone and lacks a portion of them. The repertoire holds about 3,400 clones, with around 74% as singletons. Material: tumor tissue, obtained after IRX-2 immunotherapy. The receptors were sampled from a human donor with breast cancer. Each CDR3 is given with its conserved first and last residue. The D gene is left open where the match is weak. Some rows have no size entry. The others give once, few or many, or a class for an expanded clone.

CDR3aa: CASTWTLNTEAFF
CDR3nt: TGTGCCAGTACCTGGACTTTGAACACTGAAGCTTTCTTT
d_gene: -
abundance: -
v_gene: TRBV19
j_gene: TRBJ1-1

CDR3aa: CASSLQAVQETQYF
CDR3nt: TGTGCCAGCAGTCTCCAGGCGGTCCAAGAGACCCAGTACTTC
d_gene: -
abundance: -
v_gene: TRBV6-8
j_gene: TRBJ2-5

CDR3aa: CASNRPGPTFYGYTF
CDR3nt: TGTGCCAGCAATCGACCGGGACCCACTTTCTATGGCTACACCTTC
d_gene: -
abundance: -
v_gene: TRBV6-8
j_gene: TRBJ1-2

CDR3aa: CASSPRTVSGNTIYF
CDR3nt: TGTGCCAGTAGTCCTCGGACAGTTTCTGGAAACACCATATATTTT
d_gene: -
abundance: -
v_gene: TRBV19
j_gene: TRBJ1-3

CDR3aa: CASTKATVNLYEQYF
CDR3nt: TGTGCCAGCACTAAAGCGACAGTAAACCTGTACGAGCAGTACTTC
d_gene: -
abundance: -
v_gene: TRBV6-8
j_gene: TRBJ2-7

CDR3aa: CASSAVGLLYYEQYF
CDR3nt: TGTGCCAGCAGTGCTGTCGGGCTTCTTTACTACGAGCAGTACTTC
d_gene: -
abundance: -
v_gene: TRBV6-8
j_gene: TRBJ2-7

CDR3aa: CASSRWGPETQYF
CDR3nt: TGTGCCAGCAGCCGATGGGGACCGGAGACCCAGTACTTC
d_gene: -
abundance: once
v_gene: TRBV14
j_gene: TRBJ2-5

CDR3aa: CASSHWMTGEKLFF
CDR3nt: TGTGCCAGTAGTCATTGGATGACAGGCGAAAAACTGTTTTTT
d_gene: -
abundance: -
v_gene: TRBV19
j_gene: TRBJ1-4

CDR3aa: CASRIRNTEAFF
CDR3nt: TGTGCCAGCAGAATCAGGAACACTGAAGCTTTCTTT
d_gene: -
abundance: -
v_gene: TRBV28
j_gene: TRBJ1-1

CDR3aa: CASNSGTSGRAAGELFF
CDR3nt: TGTGCCAGCAATTCCGGGACTAGCGGGAGGGCCGCCGGGGAGCTGTTTTTT
d_gene: TRBD2
abundance: -
v_gene: TRBV12-5
j_gene: TRBJ2-2

CDR3aa: CASSLTGTSSYEQYF
CDR3nt: TGCGCCAGCAGCTTGACCGGGACTAGCTCCTACGAGCAGTACTTC
d_gene: TRBD2
abundance: -
v_gene: TRBV5-1
j_gene: TRBJ2-7

CDR3aa: CASSSRRGRSGTEAFF
CDR3nt: TGTGCCAGCAGCTCCCGGAGGGGTCGAAGTGGCACTGAAGCTTTCTTT
d_gene: -
abundance: few
v_gene: TRBV11-3
j_gene: TRBJ1-1

CDR3aa: CASSFLLGQGGENTEAFF
CDR3nt: TGTGCCAGCAGCTTTTTGCTGGGACAGGGGGGTGAGAACACTGAAGCTTTCTTT
d_gene: TRBD1
abundance: -
v_gene: TRBV7-8
j_gene: TRBJ1-1

CDR3aa: CASSTSGTSYGYTF
CDR3nt: TGTGCCAGCAGTACCAGCGGGACCTCCTATGGCTACACCTTC
d_gene: -
abundance: -
v_gene: TRBV6-8
j_gene: TRBJ1-2

CDR3aa: CASSLEVGIYNEQFF
CDR3nt: TGTGCCAGCAGCTTAGAAGTGGGAATCTACAATGAGCAGTTCTTC
d_gene: -
abundance: -
v_gene: TRBV11-3
j_gene: TRBJ2-1

CDR3aa: CASSSRDGVATNEKLFF
CDR3nt: TGTGCCAGCAGCTCCCGGGACGGAGTTGCAACTAATGAAAAACTGTTTTTT
d_gene: -
abundance: -
v_gene: TRBV11-3
j_gene: TRBJ1-4

CDR3aa: CASSLSAGGSGNSPLHF
CDR3nt: TGTGCCAGCAGCTTATCGGCAGGGGGCAGTGGTAATTCACCCCTCCACTTT
d_gene: TRBD1
abundance: -
v_gene: TRBV11-3
j_gene: TRBJ1-6

CDR3aa: CSSSDGLSYEQYF
CDR3nt: TGCAGCTCCTCGGACGGACTCTCCTACGAGCAGTACTTC
d_gene: -
abundance: -
v_gene: TRBV29-1
j_gene: TRBJ2-7

CDR3aa: CASSEGRSSNQPQHF
CDR3nt: TGTGCCAGCAGTGAGGGAAGGTCTAGCAATCAGCCCCAGCATTTT
d_gene: -
abundance: -
v_gene: TRBV9
j_gene: TRBJ1-5

CDR3aa: CASSKDDRGEQFF
CDR3nt: TGTGCCAGCAGCAAAGATGACAGGGGCGAGCAGTTCTTC
d_gene: TRBD1
abundance: -
v_gene: TRBV7-1
j_gene: TRBJ2-1

CDR3aa: CASSWTGKGNTIYF
CDR3nt: TGTGCCAGCAGCTGGACAGGGAAGGGAAACACCATATATTTT
d_gene: TRBD1
abundance: large
v_gene: TRBV11-3
j_gene: TRBJ1-3

CDR3aa: CASSLSNTGELFF
CDR3nt: TGTGCCAGCAGTTTGTCGAACACCGGGGAGCTGTTTTTT
d_gene: -
abundance: -
v_gene: TRBV28
j_gene: TRBJ2-2

CDR3aa: CSVEDGRREQFF
CDR3nt: TGCAGCGTTGAAGATGGCAGGAGGGAGCAGTTCTTC
d_gene: -
abundance: -
v_gene: TRBV29-1
j_gene: TRBJ2-1

CDR3aa: CASSGNRAWEGYTF
CDR3nt: TGTGCCAGCAGTGGGAACAGGGCTTGGGAGGGCTACACCTTC
d_gene: -
abundance: -
v_gene: TRBV6-8
j_gene: TRBJ1-2

CDR3aa: CASQPGASGQETQYF
CDR3nt: TGCGCCAGCCAACCGGGAGCTAGCGGCCAAGAGACCCAGTACTTC
d_gene: TRBD2
abundance: -
v_gene: TRBV10-2
j_gene: TRBJ2-5

CDR3aa: CASSSRDMGNEQFF
CDR3nt: TGTGCCAGTAGTTCACGGGACATGGGGAATGAGCAGTTCTTC
d_gene: -
abundance: -
v_gene: TRBV19
j_gene: TRBJ2-1

CDR3aa: CASSYLAPNSYEQYF
CDR3nt: TGTGCCAGCAGTTACCTAGCGCCTAACTCCTACGAGCAGTACTTC
d_gene: -
abundance: few
v_gene: TRBV6-8
j_gene: TRBJ2-7

CDR3aa: CASSYYPDGKYGYTF
CDR3nt: TGTGCCAGCAGTTACTACCCGGACGGGAAATATGGCTACACCTTC
d_gene: -
abundance: -
v_gene: TRBV6-8
j_gene: TRBJ1-2

CDR3aa: CASTSIPGLAGGETQYF
CDR3nt: TGTGCCAGCACCTCCATCCCAGGCCTAGCGGGAGGAGAGACCCAGTACTTC
d_gene: TRBD2
abundance: -
v_gene: TRBV28
j_gene: TRBJ2-5

CDR3aa: CSVDLLRPSPSGNTIYF
CDR3nt: TGCAGCGTTGATCTTCTGCGGCCTTCCCCCTCTGGAAACACCATATATTTT
d_gene: -
abundance: -
v_gene: TRBV29-1
j_gene: TRBJ1-3

CDR3aa: CASRSTTLEQYF
CDR3nt: TGTGCCAGCAGAAGTACTACCTTGGAGCAGTACTTC
d_gene: -
abundance: -
v_gene: TRBV6-8
j_gene: TRBJ2-7

CDR3aa: CASTSWGGGYGYTF
CDR3nt: TGTGCCAGTACTTCCTGGGGGGGAGGCTATGGCTACACCTTC
d_gene: -
abundance: -
v_gene: TRBV19
j_gene: TRBJ1-2

CDR3aa: CASSSAGAASSYEQYF
CDR3nt: TGCGCCAGCAGTTCCGCAGGGGCCGCGAGCTCCTACGAGCAGTACTTC
d_gene: -
abundance: -
v_gene: TRBV5-1
j_gene: TRBJ2-7

CDR3aa: CASTYRDRTDTQYF
CDR3nt: TGCGCCAGCACCTACCGGGACAGAACAGATACGCAGTATTTT
d_gene: TRBD1
abundance: -
v_gene: TRBV5-1
j_gene: TRBJ2-3

CDR3aa: CASSSPGLASYEQYF
CDR3nt: TGTGCCAGCAGTTCCCCGGGACTAGCCTCCTACGAGCAGTACTTC
d_gene: TRBD2
abundance: -
v_gene: TRBV28
j_gene: TRBJ2-7

CDR3aa: CASSFSGGAGETQYF
CDR3nt: TGCGCCAGCAGCTTTAGCGGGGGAGCCGGAGAGACCCAGTACTTC
d_gene: TRBD2
abundance: -
v_gene: TRBV5-1
j_gene: TRBJ2-5

CDR3aa: CASSSDRGDNQPQHF
CDR3nt: TGTGCCAGCAGCTCGGACAGGGGAGACAATCAGCCCCAGCATTTT
d_gene: TRBD1
abundance: -
v_gene: TRBV11-1
j_gene: TRBJ1-5

CDR3aa: CASSLEQGGKLFF
CDR3nt: TGCGCCAGCAGCTTGGAGCAGGGGGGAAAACTGTTTTTT
d_gene: TRBD1
abundance: -
v_gene: TRBV23-1
j_gene: TRBJ1-4

CDR3aa: CASSSSGTRYEKLFF
CDR3nt: TGTGCCAGCAGTTCTTCCGGGACAAGATATGAAAAACTGTTTTTT
d_gene: -
abundance: -
v_gene: TRBV28
j_gene: TRBJ1-4

CDR3aa: CATSRHGLANTDTQYF
CDR3nt: TGTGCCACCAGCAGACACGGACTAGCGAACACAGATACGCAGTATTTT
d_gene: TRBD2
abundance: -
v_gene: TRBV15
j_gene: TRBJ2-3

CDR3aa: CASGHPGAYEQYF
CDR3nt: TGTGCCAGCGGCCATCCAGGTGCCTACGAGCAGTACTTC
d_gene: -
abundance: -
v_gene: TRBV14
j_gene: TRBJ2-7